Shown below are 4 T cell receptor beta chains from a single sample sequenced in a study of blood T cell repertoires in COVID-19. Sequenced by immunoSEQ multiplex PCR; TCRdb stores in-frame clones only, minus some. Of 250,000 to 300,000 clones detected, around 86% appear once; the ten largest clones hold about 1.7%. The sequencing sample was made of PBMCs or T cells enriched from blood (not recorded which). The receptors originated from a woman aged 40 to 50 who had recovered from COVID-19.

The CDR3 bases are TGTGCCAGCAGCGCGGGACTAGCGGGAGGACGGAGCTCCTACAATGAGCAGTTCTTC. It codes for CASSAGLAGGRSSYNEQFF. The chain employs TRBV9 and TRBJ2-1; 15 bases align to TRBD2. CDR1 is SGDLS and CDR2 is YYNGEE in the germline V gene. The V segment lost 3 bases and the J segment 0 bases; nucleotides outside the gene matches: 7. The CDR3 runs 19 residues.

This chain connects TRBV30 to TRBJ1-4; the D is unclear. Trimming pared 5 bases from V and 5 bases from J, leaving 9 bases between. The CDR3 is 12 residues long. The germline CDR1 and CDR2 sequences are GTSNPN and SVGIG (reference sequence). DNA of the CDR3: TGTGCCTGGGCCACGGTGAATGAAAAACTGTTTTTT. Residues: CAWATVNEKLFF.

CDR3 loop: CASRETGGTEAFF. The CDR3 DNA is TGTGCCAGCAGGGAAACAGGGGGCACTGAAGCTTTCTTT. The chain links TRBV2 to TRBJ1-1; 8 bases line up with TRBD1. There are 13 residues in the CDR3. Germline V gene sequence: CDR1 SNHLY, CDR2 FYNNEI. V trimming: 6 bases; J trimming: 4 bases; junction bases outside the gene matches: 4.

V is TRBV15 and J is TRBJ2-7; 7 bases match TRBD1. Germline V gene data show CDR1 as LNHNV and CDR2 as YYDKDF (reference sequence). With 0 bases clipped from V and 4 bases from J, the junction kept 6 bases outside the gene matches. The CDR3 contains 15 residues. CDR3 amino acids: CATSRDEGAGYEQYF. As DNA, the CDR3 is TGTGCCACCAGCAGAGATGAGGGGGCTGGTTACGAGCAGTACTTC.